The 10 T cell receptor beta chains below come from one sample, sequenced in a study of OX40 agonist ivuxolimab in advanced cancers. This table comes from immunoSEQ multiplex PCR, and its TCRdb copy is limited to in-frame clones, with some not included. Here the sample spans about 6,700 clones, around 93% being singletons. The sequences come from CD4+ or CD8+ T cells sorted from blood, collected in a trial of the OX40 agonist ivuxolimab. Source of these receptors: an adult with an advanced solid tumor such as melanoma, head and neck, liver or kidney cancer.

This chain connects TRBV28 to TRBJ2-2, with 10 bases aligning to TRBD2. V was pared by 4 bases and J by 6 bases, with 14 bases of the junction left unmatched. CDR1 is MDHEN and CDR2 is SYDVKM in the germline V gene. The CDR3 loop spans 18 amino acids. The CDR3 spells CASSSGARGLAFAGELFF. Here the CDR3 DNA reads TGTGCCAGCAGTTCTGGGGCAAGGGGACTAGCGTTTGCCGGGGAGCTGTTTTTT.

J is TRBJ2-7 and V is TRBV30; D perhaps matches TRBD1 (7 bases). The germline gives CDR1 GTSNPN, CDR2 SVGIG (reference sequence). Trimming removed 0 bases at V and 4 bases at J, with 13 bases between. CDR3 length: 14 amino acids. The CDR3 here is CAWSVLRGTYEQYF. CDR3 in DNA: TGTGCCTGGAGTGTACTCAGGGGGACTTACGAGCAGTACTTC.

V usage is TRBV28 and J usage is TRBJ1-1; the D gene is possibly TRBD1 (6 bases). The CDR3 is 13 amino acids. V was cut by 4 bases and J by 7 bases, with 13 bases left in between. Germline lookup yields CDR1 MDHEN and CDR2 SYDVKM. The CDR3: CASSWRGASEAFF. Here the CDR3 DNA reads TGTGCCAGCAGTTGGCGGGGGGCGAGTGAAGCTTTCTTT.

CDR3 bases: TGCGCCAGCAGCGGGGGACTAGACCGCTCCTACAATGAGCAGTTCTTC. It specifies CASSGGLDRSYNEQFF. The V and J genes are TRBV5-1 and TRBJ2-1; 8 bases match TRBD2. Trimming removed 4 bases from V and 0 bases from J; junction bases left unmatched: 6. Germline CDR1 SGHRS, CDR2 YFSETQ. The CDR3 runs 16 residues.

This rearrangement joins TRBV11-2 to TRBJ2-5, with 9 bases aligning to TRBD1. Germline V gene sequence: CDR1 SGHAT, CDR2 FQNNGV. There are 15 residues in the CDR3. The V and J ends lost 3 bases and 5 bases, in that order; junction bases with no gene match: 7. CDR3 amino acids: CASSLGTGFGETQYF. The CDR3 nucleotides are TGTGCCAGCAGCTTGGGGACAGGGTTCGGGGAGACCCAGTACTTC.

The V gene is TRBV28, the J gene TRBJ1-5; D unclear. Germline lookup yields CDR1 MDHEN and CDR2 SYDVKM. This CDR3 has 17 residues. V was cut by 4 bases and J by 5 bases, with 21 bases left in between. The CDR3 sequence: CASSSAQIPSAHQPQHF. The CDR3 DNA is TGTGCCAGCAGTTCGGCACAGATCCCTTCCGCCCATCAGCCCCAGCATTTT.

The chain carries TRBV27 and TRBJ1-6, with D possibly matching TRBD1 (5 bases). This CDR3 region has 12 residues. The V end was cut by 2 bases, the J end by 12 bases, with 8 bases between. Germline-derived CDR1 and CDR2 are MNHEY and SMNVEV (reference sequence). CDR3 nucleotide sequence: TGTGCCAGCAGTTTACGGGGCCGACCCCTCCACTTT. Translating it yields CASSLRGRPLHF.

The chain recombines TRBV9 with TRBJ2-5; D is unclear. Judging by the DNA end, TRBJ2-7 fits better; the J call may be wrong. The CDR3 loop spans 14 amino acids. Germline CDR1 reads SGDLS; CDR2 reads YYNGEE. The DNA of the CDR3 is TGTGCCAGCAGCTCGGACCCTGGCCCCTACGAGCAGTACTTC. Its protein product is CASSSDPGPYEQYF.

The gene calls are TRBV7-9 and TRBJ2-5; TRBD1 agrees at 12 bases. CDR3 length: 17 residues. V lost 5 bases, J lost 1 base, and 8 bases stayed unmatched. Per germline, CDR1 SEHNR and CDR2 FQNEAQ (reference sequence). In nucleotides, the CDR3 is TGTGCCAGCAGCCCTGGGACAGGGGGCGAGAGCCAAGAGACCCAGTACTTC. This codes for CASSPGTGGESQETQYF.

V and J are TRBV15 and TRBJ1-5; maybe TRBD1 (6 bases). Looked up from germline, CDR1 is LNHNV and CDR2 is YYDKDF (reference sequence). V was cut by 1 base and J by 10 bases, with 17 bases left in between. The CDR3 covers 15 residues. The CDR3 nucleotides are TGTGCCACCAGCAGAGGTGGGGACACCGGTTTACCCCAGCATTTT. Encoded protein: CATSRGGDTGLPQHF.